These T cell receptor beta chains were read from a single sample in a study of cytomegalovirus exposure and HLA in healthy donors. Measured with immunoSEQ multiplex PCR; TCRdb has only the in-frame clones, and not every one. Counted here are 100,000 to 150,000 clones, approximately 80% occurring once; the ten biggest clones make up 1%. Input material: PBMCs. The receptors come from a man in his forties in good health and CMV-seronegative. Each CDR3 is given with its conserved first and last residue. Each record gives: clone size, J gene, D gene, V gene, CDR3 DNA, CDR3 protein. A D gene is named only where the DNA matches it firmly. Only some rows state a clone size, as once, few, many or a class for expanded clones.

abundance: NA
j_gene: TRBJ1-2
d_gene: NA
v_gene: TRBV29-1
CDR3nt: TGCAGCGTTGAAACAGGGAGCTATGGCTACACCTTC
CDR3aa: CSVETGSYGYTF

abundance: NA
j_gene: TRBJ1-1
d_gene: TRBD1
v_gene: TRBV11-2
CDR3nt: TGTGCCAGCAGGTTACAGGGGACTAAGAACACTGAAGCTTTCTTT
CDR3aa: CASRLQGTKNTEAFF

abundance: NA
j_gene: TRBJ2-1
d_gene: TRBD1
v_gene: TRBV6-5
CDR3nt: TGTGCCAGCAGTCAACAGGGGTTCAATGAGCAGTTCTTC
CDR3aa: CASSQQGFNEQFF

abundance: few
j_gene: TRBJ2-7
d_gene: NA
v_gene: TRBV18
CDR3nt: TGTGCCAGCTCACCCGGTTTACTAGGGTACGAGCAGTACTTC
CDR3aa: CASSPGLLGYEQYF

abundance: NA
j_gene: TRBJ2-7
d_gene: NA
v_gene: TRBV2
CDR3nt: TGTGCCAGCACTGAATGGGGGCCTGAGCAGTACTTC
CDR3aa: CASTEWGPEQYF

abundance: few
j_gene: TRBJ2-2
d_gene: NA
v_gene: TRBV11-2
CDR3nt: TGTGCCAGCAGGTCTCTTAGCACCGGGGAGCTGTTTTTT
CDR3aa: CASRSLSTGELFF

abundance: few
j_gene: TRBJ1-1
d_gene: NA
v_gene: TRBV5-4
CDR3nt: TGTGCCAGCAGCTTGGTACAGGGTTCGAACACTGAAGCTTTCTTT
CDR3aa: CASSLVQGSNTEAFF

abundance: NA
j_gene: TRBJ2-7
d_gene: TRBD1
v_gene: TRBV15
CDR3nt: TGTGCCACCAGCAGAGACCAGGGACAGGGGTTCTACGAGCAGTACTTC
CDR3aa: CATSRDQGQGFYEQYF

abundance: NA
j_gene: TRBJ2-3
d_gene: NA
v_gene: TRBV6-6
CDR3nt: TGTGCCAGCAAACAGGGTGCTAGCACAGATACGCAGTATTTT
CDR3aa: CASKQGASTDTQYF

abundance: NA
j_gene: TRBJ1-5
d_gene: TRBD1
v_gene: TRBV28
CDR3nt: TGTGCCAGCAGTCCGGGACAGGGGCCGCCGGGGCTACAGCATTTT
CDR3aa: CASSPGQGPPGLQHF

abundance: once
j_gene: TRBJ2-7
d_gene: NA
v_gene: TRBV7-6
CDR3nt: TGTGCCAGCGGATTGGACAGCAACTACGAGCAGTACTTC
CDR3aa: CASGLDSNYEQYF

abundance: NA
j_gene: TRBJ1-2
d_gene: TRBD1
v_gene: TRBV19
CDR3nt: TGTGCCAGTACCAAGGGACAGGGGGCGGGTGGCTACACCTTC
CDR3aa: CASTKGQGAGGYTF

abundance: NA
j_gene: TRBJ1-2
d_gene: TRBD1
v_gene: TRBV28
CDR3nt: TGTGCCAGCCAGAGACAGGGATATGGCTACACCTTC
CDR3aa: CASQRQGYGYTF

abundance: NA
j_gene: TRBJ1-2
d_gene: TRBD1
v_gene: TRBV5-1
CDR3nt: TGCGCCAGCAGCGCGGGACAGGGAAACTATGGCTACACCTTC
CDR3aa: CASSAGQGNYGYTF

abundance: NA
j_gene: TRBJ2-3
d_gene: NA
v_gene: TRBV7-2
CDR3nt: TGTGCCAGCCTACCAGGGGGTAGCGGAACAGATACGCAGTATTTT
CDR3aa: CASLPGGSGTDTQYF

abundance: once
j_gene: TRBJ2-5
d_gene: NA
v_gene: TRBV2
CDR3nt: TGTGCCAGCAGTATGCTCCAACCGGGGACCCAGTACTTC
CDR3aa: CASSMLQPGTQYF

abundance: NA
j_gene: TRBJ2-3
d_gene: TRBD2
v_gene: TRBV25-1
CDR3nt: TGTGCCAGCAGACAAGCGGGAGCGGTAGATACGCAGTATTTT
CDR3aa: CASRQAGAVDTQYF

abundance: NA
j_gene: TRBJ1-5
d_gene: NA
v_gene: TRBV15
CDR3nt: TGTGCCACCAGCAGAGATCCAACAGCTAGCAATCAGCCCCAGCATTTT
CDR3aa: CATSRDPTASNQPQHF

abundance: once
j_gene: TRBJ2-7
d_gene: NA
v_gene: TRBV9
CDR3nt: TGTGCCAGCAGCGTAGCTGGAGGACAGAACCTGTACGAGCAGTACTTC
CDR3aa: CASSVAGGQNLYEQYF

abundance: NA
j_gene: TRBJ2-7
d_gene: TRBD2
v_gene: TRBV11-2
CDR3nt: TGTGCCAGCAGCTTTCGGGGGGGGCACGAGCAGTACTTC
CDR3aa: CASSFRGGHEQYF

abundance: NA
j_gene: TRBJ2-1
d_gene: TRBD2
v_gene: TRBV5-1
CDR3nt: TGCGCCAGCAGCTTGGCGAAAACTAGCGGGGGAGGCAATGAGCAGTTCTTC
CDR3aa: CASSLAKTSGGGNEQFF

abundance: NA
j_gene: TRBJ1-2
d_gene: TRBD1
v_gene: TRBV10-3
CDR3nt: TGTGCCACTGCAGGACAGGGGCTCGGTAACTATGGCTACACCTTC
CDR3aa: CATAGQGLGNYGYTF

abundance: NA
j_gene: TRBJ1-2
d_gene: TRBD1
v_gene: TRBV6-5
CDR3nt: TGTGCCAGCACCGGACAGGGTCCTAACTATGGCTACACCTTC
CDR3aa: CASTGQGPNYGYTF

abundance: NA
j_gene: TRBJ2-1
d_gene: TRBD1
v_gene: TRBV29-1
CDR3nt: TGCAGCGTTGACCGGGGGGGACAGGGGGTTGAGCAGTTCTTC
CDR3aa: CSVDRGGQGVEQFF

abundance: once
j_gene: TRBJ1-2
d_gene: TRBD1
v_gene: TRBV19
CDR3nt: TGTGCCAGTAGTCCGCCGGACAGGGGCTATGGCTACACCTTC
CDR3aa: CASSPPDRGYGYTF

abundance: NA
j_gene: TRBJ2-7
d_gene: TRBD1
v_gene: TRBV28
CDR3nt: TGTGCCAGCAGTTCACAGGGGACAGGGCTCCACGAGCAGTACTTC
CDR3aa: CASSSQGTGLHEQYF

abundance: NA
j_gene: TRBJ2-1
d_gene: TRBD1
v_gene: TRBV5-1
CDR3nt: TGCGCCAGCAGCCATGGACAGGATTTCTACAATGAGCAGTTCTTC
CDR3aa: CASSHGQDFYNEQFF

abundance: few
j_gene: TRBJ1-2
d_gene: TRBD1
v_gene: TRBV19
CDR3nt: TGTGCCAGTAGTCCACGGGGGCCGGGACAGGGGGCGAAGGAGGATGGCTACACCTTC
CDR3aa: CASSPRGPGQGAKEDGYTF

abundance: NA
j_gene: TRBJ1-4
d_gene: NA
v_gene: TRBV15
CDR3nt: TGTGCCACCAGCAGAGATGGGGAGGGATCTTGGGAAAAACTGTTTTTT
CDR3aa: CATSRDGEGSWEKLFF

abundance: NA
j_gene: TRBJ2-1
d_gene: TRBD2
v_gene: TRBV7-2
CDR3nt: TGTGCCAGCAGCCCCTTGGGAGGGTACGGGAATGAGCAGTTCTTC
CDR3aa: CASSPLGGYGNEQFF

abundance: NA
j_gene: TRBJ2-5
d_gene: NA
v_gene: TRBV2
CDR3nt: TGTGCCAGCAGTGAAGCGGTCAGGGGAACACAAGAGACCCAGTACTTC
CDR3aa: CASSEAVRGTQETQYF

abundance: NA
j_gene: TRBJ2-2
d_gene: TRBD1
v_gene: TRBV5-1
CDR3nt: TGCGCCAGCAGTGCAGGGGGGAACACCGGGGAGCTGTTTTTT
CDR3aa: CASSAGGNTGELFF

abundance: NA
j_gene: TRBJ2-3
d_gene: TRBD2
v_gene: TRBV7-3
CDR3nt: TGTGCCACCCGAGTAAGCGGGAACACAGATACGCAGTATTTT
CDR3aa: CATRVSGNTDTQYF

abundance: NA
j_gene: TRBJ1-2
d_gene: NA
v_gene: TRBV27
CDR3nt: TGTGCCAGCAGTCAGGGCTCGATCTGGGGCTACACCTTC
CDR3aa: CASSQGSIWGYTF